These 22 T cell receptor beta chains share one sample of origin, sequenced in a study of monozygotic twins with inflammatory bowel disease. Reprocessing the 5' RACE reads, TCRdb reports a single entry for every CDR3 protein and omits DNA. The sample data list a few hundred thousand distinct CDR3 sequences. The sequencing sample was made of blood. Receptors were obtained from a human donor with ulcerative colitis or Crohn's disease, or a healthy co-twin of an affected twin (not recorded which).

The chain couples TRBV3-1 to TRBJ2-1; TCRdb picks TRBD2, but there is no DNA to check that call. The length of the CDR3 is 15 residues. Germline V gives CDR1 LGHDT, CDR2 YNNKEL (reference sequence). CDR3 region: CASSPPGGPGNEQFF.

The rearrangement uses TRBV7-2 and TRBJ2-2; TCRdb designates TRBD1, a call that cannot be tested without DNA. The CDR3 consists of 14 residues. Germline values: CDR1 SGHTA, CDR2 FQGNSA. This CDR3 is CASSLDRFTGELFF.

The V call is TRBV5-6, the J call TRBJ1-6. The CDR3 sequence is 13 residues long. Germline V gene sequence: CDR1 SGHDT, CDR2 YYEEEE. CDR3 in amino acids: CASSPEGGSPLHF.

The chain recombines TRBV4-2 with TRBJ2-7; the TRBD2 assignment by TCRdb is unverifiable without DNA. This CDR3 comprises 16 residues. The germline V gene has CDR1 LGHNA and CDR2 YNFKEQ. The CDR3 is CASSLGLAGPSYEQYF.

CDR3 sequence: CASSQLTGTGDNEQFF. The chain has TRBV4-3 and TRBJ2-1; the TCRdb call, TRBD1, lacks DNA for checking. CDR1 is LGHNA and CDR2 is YSLEER in the germline V gene. The length of the CDR3 is 16 residues.

The chain uses TRBV12-3 or TRBV12-4 and TRBJ1-1. The CDR3 loop spans 13 amino acids. This chain's CDR3 is CASSYGVNTEAFF.

This chain links TRBV15 with TRBJ1-4; TCRdb lists TRBD1, though no DNA is available to test this call. Germline V gene lookup returns CDR1 LNHNV and CDR2 YYDKDF (reference sequence). This CDR3 region has 15 residues. The CDR3: CATSRDARKGEKLFF.

The rearrangement uses TRBV7-9 and TRBJ2-4; the D call from TCRdb, TRBD2, cannot be confirmed without DNA. Germline CDR1 SEHNR, CDR2 FQNEAQ (reference sequence). The CDR3 consists of 17 residues. The CDR3 loop is CASSPRVGILAKNIQYF.

The gene calls are TRBV7-6 and TRBJ1-3; the D gene TCRdb calls, TRBD1, cannot be checked with no DNA. The CDR3 contains 15 residues. Germline CDR1 reads SGHVS; CDR2 reads FNYEAQ. The CDR3 reads CASGLQDRAGNTIYF.

J is TRBJ2-2 and V is TRBV27; TCRdb's D call, TRBD1, is unchecked because there is no DNA. The CDR3 spans 15 residues. CDR1 and CDR2 from the germline V gene are MNHEY and SMNVEV (reference sequence). The CDR3 reads CASTRRGGNTGELFF.

V is TRBV11-2 and J is TRBJ2-5; as DNA is missing, the TRBD1 call by TCRdb cannot be tested. The CDR3 is 15 amino acids. CDR1 and CDR2 from the germline V gene are SGHAT and FQNNGV. CDR3 region: CASRFPFRGQETQYF.

CDR3 protein: CASSLRVRLAGGTDTQYF. The rearrangement uses TRBV5-1 and TRBJ2-3; the TRBD2 assignment by TCRdb is unverifiable without DNA. Germline V lookup: CDR1 SGHRS, CDR2 YFSETQ. The CDR3 loop spans 18 amino acids.

V gene TRBV6-2 or TRBV6-3 combines with J gene TRBJ1-6. The germline V gene encodes CDR1 MNHEY and CDR2 SVGEGT. The CDR3 is 15 residues long. The CDR3 loop is CASSYSERYNSPLHF.

The chain combines TRBV27 with TRBJ2-3; TCRdb lists TRBD1, though no DNA is available to test this call. The CDR3 contains 16 residues. Germline CDR1 is MNHEY and CDR2 is SMNVEV (reference sequence). CDR3 loop: CASSLSRRGNTDTQYF.

The chain carries TRBV5-5 and TRBJ2-6; TCRdb picks TRBD1, but there is no DNA to check that call. This CDR3 comprises 16 residues. Germline values: CDR1 SGHKS, CDR2 YYEKEE (reference sequence). The CDR3 spells CASSWGIGAGANVLTF.

The rearrangement uses TRBV20-1 and TRBJ2-5; with no DNA, the TCRdb D assignment of TRBD1 cannot be verified. Germline-derived CDR1 and CDR2 are DFQATT and SNEGSKA (reference sequence). CDR3 length equals 13 residues. The CDR3 is CSASSRAGETQYF.

This rearrangement joins TRBV7-8 to TRBJ1-1. In germline, CDR1 is SGHVS, CDR2 FQNEAQ. The CDR3 loop spans 13 amino acids. CDR3 protein: CASSPSMNTEAFF.

The chain carries TRBV28 and TRBJ2-5; TCRdb reports TRBD1, a call that lacks DNA to check it against. This CDR3 region has 17 residues. Germline assignment: CDR1 MDHEN and CDR2 SYDVKM. CDR3 amino acids: CASTQNPRWKGGETQYF.

The chain combines TRBV28 with TRBJ2-4; the TRBD1 assignment by TCRdb is unverifiable without DNA. Germline V CDR1 and CDR2: MDHEN, SYDVKM. The CDR3 runs 17 residues. The CDR3 reads CASNPRAQGGAKNIQYF.

The chain has TRBV18 and TRBJ2-2; TCRdb designates TRBD1, a call that cannot be tested without DNA. Per the germline V gene, CDR1 is KGHSH and CDR2 is LQKENI. The CDR3 extends over 18 amino acids. The CDR3 is CASSPRMSGVISTGELFF.

The V gene is TRBV19, the J gene TRBJ2-1; TCRdb lists TRBD1, though no DNA is available to test this call. Per the germline V gene, CDR1 is LNHDA and CDR2 is SQIVND (reference sequence). This CDR3 has 13 amino acids. This CDR3 is CASRQGSVNEQFF.

The chain couples TRBV4-1 to TRBJ2-1. CDR3 length: 13 residues. Germline-derived CDR1 and CDR2 are MGHRA and YSYEKL. CDR3 region: CASSQGTYNEQFF.